One T cell receptor beta chain is described in this entry. This clone was counted only a few times. What this receptor recognizes is not known. One base away there is no much larger clone; base qualities are not given. TCRbeta CDR3 regions were amplified from genomic DNA by means of the immunoSEQ Assay, a bias-controlled multiplex PCR. For the original study's pipeline: The number of nucleated cells in each sample was estimated by amplification of reference gene primers within the assay. To quantify the absolute abundance of each unique TCRbeta CDR3 rearrangement, sequence reads were collapsed and filtered. Productive Simpson clonality was computed per sample as the square root of Simpson's diversity index over productive rearrangements. This is the immuneACCESS table as TCRdb keeps it, with only in-frame sequences that have V and J called. A part of the clones is gone; compared with another copy, unresolved V genes explain less than half, and the rest is unexplained. V, J and clone size were drawn from that table, and D and trimming were deduced from the DNA. Here the sample has 250,000 or so clones; approximately 83% occur a single time. The top ten clones comprise 3.4% of the sample.

The data stem from a study of blood T cell repertoires in COVID-19 (dated by TCRdb to about 2020). For context, the study as a whole: Samples covering the acute and convalescent phases of COVID-19 were provided by collaborators in the United States, Italy and Spain. The repertoires were released in a freely available public database meant as a resource for research on the immune response to SARS-CoV-2. The prospective study material was composed of cDNA or gDNA derived from T cells, B-cell-depleted T cells, or PBMCs. Where available, HLA class I and class II types were taken from metadata supplied by the sample provider and were not determined by assay-based typing. The dataset comprised deeply sampled blood TCRbeta repertoires from subjects exposed to, actively infected with, or recovered from COVID-19. The sample metadata nearly always contained a de-identified subject ID, COVID-19 status, age in years and sex. The samples were drawn from two sources: the first 160 participants of the ongoing ImmuneRACE study, and 1,000 to 1,500 subjects contributed by 6 global collaborators.

Participants in the prospective study were aged about 18 to 95 years, lived in under 30 United States geographic areas, and enrolled through a virtual design. Cohort assignment in the prospective study relied on participant-reported clinical history from a screening survey and a study questionnaire. Recovered participants in ImmuneRACE Cohort 3 were defined as having two consecutive negative NP/OP PCR tests, clearance from a healthcare professional, or resolution of symptoms. Mobile phlebotomists in the prospective study collected whole blood, serum and a nasopharyngeal or oropharyngeal swab from every participant. Prospective study participants could optionally give additional blood draws and questionnaires over a 2-month period. Prospective study blood samples were shipped either frozen or at room temperature before DNA extraction. Points the paper makes about the study in general: Clinical and demographic metadata were provided uncurated, with the amount varying by source and participant.

The CDR3 measures 15 amino acids from cysteine to phenylalanine. Solely the CDR3 DNA is kept, with 45 bases framed from the first base. The germline V gene encodes CDR1 MNHEY and CDR2 SVGAGI. The V and J ends are trimmed by 0 bases and 9 bases, leaving 18 bases between them. The rearrangement joined TRBV6-5 to TRBJ2-7; the D gene assignment is ambiguous. The clonotype was recovered from a middle-aged man who had recovered from COVID-19. Material for sequencing was PBMCs or T cells enriched from blood (not recorded which). The CDR3 reads as follows: CASSYSSRHEYRQYF. Here is the DNA: TGTGCCAGCAGTTACTCGAGTCGTCACGAGTATCGGCAGTACTTC.